Listed here are 4 T cell receptor beta chains from one sample, sequenced in a study of blood T cell repertoires in COVID-19. Sequencing used immunoSEQ multiplex PCR; TCRdb keeps in-frame clones, though not all of them. This sample yields about 240,000 clones, of which around 88% are seen a single time; around 3.3% belongs to the top ten. Sequencing was performed on PBMCs or T cells enriched from blood (not recorded which). These receptors were collected from a woman aged 40 to 50 with acute COVID-19.

The chain links TRBV7-2 to TRBJ2-2; D unresolved. V shed 4 bases and J shed 1 base, with 13 bases lying between them. Germline CDR1 and CDR2: SGHTA and FQGNSA. The length of the CDR3 is 16 residues. CDR3 region: CASSSLAVRNTGELFF. CDR3 nucleotide sequence: TGTGCCAGCAGCTCCCTTGCGGTCCGGAACACCGGGGAGCTGTTTTTT.

The genes are TRBV20-1 and TRBJ2-3, with 10 positions matching TRBD2. Per germline, CDR1 DFQATT and CDR2 SNEGSKA (reference sequence). There are 16 residues in the CDR3. V gave up 3 bases and J gave up 1 base; unmatched junction bases: 7. The DNA of the CDR3 is TGCAGTGCTAGTAGGGGGGGGACTAGCGGCACAGATACGCAGTATTTT. This translates into CSASRGGTSGTDTQYF.

The chain recombines TRBV27 with TRBJ2-6; TRBD1 might be the D (5 bases). The V end lost 4 bases, the J end lost 0 bases, and 22 bases lay between the germline ends. This CDR3 is built from 20 residues. CDR1 MNHEY and CDR2 SMNVEV come from the germline V gene (reference sequence). CDR3 protein: CASSSPRVLNTYSGANVLTF. CDR3 nucleotides: TGTGCCAGCAGTTCCCCCAGGGTACTGAACACCTACTCTGGGGCCAACGTCCTGACTTTC.

The chain recombines TRBV11-3 with TRBJ2-5, with a weak D call TRBD2 (5 bases). This CDR3 has 13 amino acids. V was clipped by 6 bases and J by 5 bases, with 13 bases between them. CDR1 is SGHNT and CDR2 is YENEEA in the germline V gene. The DNA for the CDR3 is TGTGCCAGCAGGCTCACTAGTTTGGAGACCCAGTACTTC. This translates into CASRLTSLETQYF.